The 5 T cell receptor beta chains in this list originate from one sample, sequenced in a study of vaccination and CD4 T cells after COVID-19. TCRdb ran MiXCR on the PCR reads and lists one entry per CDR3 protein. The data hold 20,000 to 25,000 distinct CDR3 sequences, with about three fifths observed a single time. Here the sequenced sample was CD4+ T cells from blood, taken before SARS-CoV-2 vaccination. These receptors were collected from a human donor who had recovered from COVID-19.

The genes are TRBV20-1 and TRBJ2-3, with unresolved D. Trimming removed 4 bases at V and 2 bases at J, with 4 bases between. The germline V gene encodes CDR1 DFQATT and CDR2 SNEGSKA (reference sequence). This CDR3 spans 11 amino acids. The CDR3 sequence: CSATPTDTQYF. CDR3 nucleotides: TGCAGTGCTACCCCCACAGATACGCAGTATTTT.

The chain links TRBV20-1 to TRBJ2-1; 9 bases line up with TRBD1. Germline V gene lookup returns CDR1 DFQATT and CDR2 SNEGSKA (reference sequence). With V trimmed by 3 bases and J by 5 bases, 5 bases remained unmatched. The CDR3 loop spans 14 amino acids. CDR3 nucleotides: TGCAGTGCTAGGGACAGGGGAGGGGACAATGAGCAGTTCTTC. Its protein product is CSARDRGGDNEQFF.

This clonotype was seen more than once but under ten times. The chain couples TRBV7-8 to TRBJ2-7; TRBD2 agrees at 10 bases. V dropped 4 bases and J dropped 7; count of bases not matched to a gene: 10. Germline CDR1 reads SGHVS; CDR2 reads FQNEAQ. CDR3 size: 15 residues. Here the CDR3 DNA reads TGTGCCAGCAGCTCGTTCAGCGGGAGGGCGGGGGAGCAGTACTTC. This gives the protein CASSSFSGRAGEQYF.

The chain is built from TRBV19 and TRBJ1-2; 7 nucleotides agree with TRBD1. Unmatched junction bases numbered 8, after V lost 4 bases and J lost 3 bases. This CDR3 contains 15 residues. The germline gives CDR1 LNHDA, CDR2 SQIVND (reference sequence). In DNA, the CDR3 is TGTGCCAGTAGTAAGGAGCGCACAGGGGACTATGGCTACACCTTC. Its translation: CASSKERTGDYGYTF. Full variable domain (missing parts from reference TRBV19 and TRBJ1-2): DGGITQSPKYLFRKEGQNVTLSCEQNLNHDAMYWYRQDPGQGLRLIYYSQIVNDFQKGDIAEGYSVSREKKESFPLTVTSAQKNPTAFYLCASSKERTGDYGYTFGSGTRLTVV.

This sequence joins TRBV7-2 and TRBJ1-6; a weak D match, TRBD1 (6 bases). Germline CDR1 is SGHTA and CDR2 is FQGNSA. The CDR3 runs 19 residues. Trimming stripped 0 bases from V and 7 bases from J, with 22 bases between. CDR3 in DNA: TGTGCCAGCAGCTTAGCGATTGTCGTCACGACAGGCCCCAATTCACCCCTCCACTTT. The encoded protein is CASSLAIVVTTGPNSPLHF. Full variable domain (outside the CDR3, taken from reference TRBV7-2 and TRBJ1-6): GAGVSQSPSNKVTEKGKDVELRCDPISGHTALYWYRQSLGQGLEFLIYFQGNSAPDKSGLPSDRFSAERTGGSVSTLTIQRTQQEDSAVYLCASSLAIVVTTGPNSPLHFGNGTRLTVT.